This TCR beta chain was sequenced for a study of OX40 agonist ivuxolimab in advanced cancers. Sequencing was performed with immunoSEQ multiplex PCR; in TCRdb, only in-frame clones are kept and a portion is missing. Found here are approximately 44,000 clones, 91% of them singletons; the top ten hold around 30%. There are 18 residues in the CDR3. With 10 bases clipped from V and 0 bases from J, the junction kept 10 bases outside the gene matches. The germline gives CDR1 ENHRY, CDR2 SYGVKD. Material: CD4+ or CD8+ T cells sorted from blood, obtained in a trial of the OX40 agonist ivuxolimab. This sequence joins TRBV10-3 and TRBJ2-1; 15 bases align to TRBD2. The receptor was derived from an adult with an advanced solid tumor such as melanoma, head and neck, liver or kidney cancer. The CDR3 spells CATYAGLAGGSSYNEQFF. CDR3 DNA sequence: TGTGCCACCTATGCGGGACTAGCGGGAGGCAGCTCCTACAATGAGCAGTTCTTC.